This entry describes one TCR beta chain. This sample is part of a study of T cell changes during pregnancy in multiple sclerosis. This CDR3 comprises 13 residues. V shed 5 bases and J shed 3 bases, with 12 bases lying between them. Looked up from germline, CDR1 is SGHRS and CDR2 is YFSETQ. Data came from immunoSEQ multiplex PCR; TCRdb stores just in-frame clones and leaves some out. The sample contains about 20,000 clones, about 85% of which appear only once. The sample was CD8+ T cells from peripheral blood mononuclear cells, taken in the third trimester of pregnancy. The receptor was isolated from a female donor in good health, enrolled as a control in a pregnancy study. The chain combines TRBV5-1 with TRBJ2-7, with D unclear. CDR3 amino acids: CASSSNEDYEQYF. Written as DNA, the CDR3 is TGCGCCAGCAGTTCTAACGAGGACTACGAGCAGTACTTC.